Given below is one T cell receptor beta chain in context. Its antigen is unknown. Sequenced by immunoSEQ multiplex PCR; TCRdb stores in-frame clones only, minus some. The table lists 250,000 to 350,000 clones, 70% to 90% of them singletons, with 0.65% to 0.85% in the top ten. The record originates from a study of cytomegalovirus exposure and HLA in healthy donors. On the study more broadly: A subsequent analysis reported that the roughly 120 validation repertoires were produced on the same platform that had also been used for the 600 to 800 first-cohort repertoires.

Points from the study as a whole: The investigators catalogued 150 or so TCR beta chains as cytomegalovirus-associated. In vitro data verified a few CMV-associated chains as specific for CMV antigens. The tendency of first-cohort TCR clusters to co-occur in the approximately 110 validation repertoires was identified by a subsequent analysis.

The V and J ends lost 5 bases and 8 bases respectively, with 15 bases between them. The CDR3 has 13 residues. The V gene's germline CDR1 is SGHTA and CDR2 FQGNSA. V gene TRBV7-2 combines with J gene TRBJ1-2; D is perhaps TRBD1 (5 bases). Sequencing was carried out using PBMCs. The sequence came from a woman between 18 and 30 years old in good health and CMV-seronegative. The CDR3 bases are TGTGCCAGCAGCCCGGGGACTGCAGAAGGCTACACCTTC. This encodes CASSPGTAEGYTF.